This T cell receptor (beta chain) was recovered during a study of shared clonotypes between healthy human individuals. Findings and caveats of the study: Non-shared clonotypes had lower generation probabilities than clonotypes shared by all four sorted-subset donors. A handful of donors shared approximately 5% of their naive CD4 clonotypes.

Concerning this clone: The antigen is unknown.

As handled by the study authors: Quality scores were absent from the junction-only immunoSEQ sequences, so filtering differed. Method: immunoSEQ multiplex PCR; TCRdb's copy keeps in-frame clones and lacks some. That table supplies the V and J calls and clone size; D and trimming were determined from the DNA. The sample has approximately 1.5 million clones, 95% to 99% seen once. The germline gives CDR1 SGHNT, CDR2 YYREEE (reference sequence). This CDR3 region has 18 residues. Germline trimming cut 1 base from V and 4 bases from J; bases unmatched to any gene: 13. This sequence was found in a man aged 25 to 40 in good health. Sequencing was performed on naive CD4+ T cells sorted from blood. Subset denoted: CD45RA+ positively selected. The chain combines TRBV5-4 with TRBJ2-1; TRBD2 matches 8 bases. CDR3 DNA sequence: TGTGCCAGCAGCTTGAATGTGGCGGGAGGAGATAGATACAATGAGCAGTTCTTC. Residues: CASSLNVAGGDRYNEQFF.